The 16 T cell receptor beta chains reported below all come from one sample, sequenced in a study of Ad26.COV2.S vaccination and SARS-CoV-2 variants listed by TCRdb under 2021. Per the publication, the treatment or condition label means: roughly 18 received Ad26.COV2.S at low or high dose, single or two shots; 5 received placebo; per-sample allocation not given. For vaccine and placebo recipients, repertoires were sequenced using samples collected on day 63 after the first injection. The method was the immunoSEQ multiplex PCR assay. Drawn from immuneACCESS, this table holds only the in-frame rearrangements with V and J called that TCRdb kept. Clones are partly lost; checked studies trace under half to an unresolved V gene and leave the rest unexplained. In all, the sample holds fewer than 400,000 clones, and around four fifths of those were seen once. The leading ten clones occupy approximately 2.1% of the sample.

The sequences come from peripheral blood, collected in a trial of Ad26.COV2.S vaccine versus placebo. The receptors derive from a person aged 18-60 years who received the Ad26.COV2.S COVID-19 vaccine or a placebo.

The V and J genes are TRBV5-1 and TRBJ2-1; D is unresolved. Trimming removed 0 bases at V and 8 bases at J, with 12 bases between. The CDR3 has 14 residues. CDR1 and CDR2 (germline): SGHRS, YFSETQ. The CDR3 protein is CASSLDLDIHEQFF. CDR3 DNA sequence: TGCGCCAGCAGCTTGGATCTAGATATCCATGAGCAGTTCTTC.

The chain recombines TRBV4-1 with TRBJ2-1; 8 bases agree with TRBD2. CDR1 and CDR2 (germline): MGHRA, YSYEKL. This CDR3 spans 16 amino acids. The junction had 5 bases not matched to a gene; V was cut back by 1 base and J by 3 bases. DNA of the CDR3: TGCGCCAGCAGCCAAGGGCGTAGCGGGGTCTACAATGAGCAGTTCTTC. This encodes CASSQGRSGVYNEQFF.

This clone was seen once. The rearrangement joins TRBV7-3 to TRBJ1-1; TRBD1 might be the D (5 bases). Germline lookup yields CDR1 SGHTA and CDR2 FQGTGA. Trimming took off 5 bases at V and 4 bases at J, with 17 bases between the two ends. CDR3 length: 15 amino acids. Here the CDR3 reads CASSATSGVGTEAFF. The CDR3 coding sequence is TGTGCCAGCAGCGCCACTTCGGGGGTTGGCACTGAAGCTTTCTTT.

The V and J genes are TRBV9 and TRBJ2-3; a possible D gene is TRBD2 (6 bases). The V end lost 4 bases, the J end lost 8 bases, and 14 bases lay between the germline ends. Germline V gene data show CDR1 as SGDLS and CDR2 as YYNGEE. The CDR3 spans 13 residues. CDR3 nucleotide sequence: TGTGCCAGCAGCAGACGACTGGAGGGTACGCAGTATTTT. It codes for CASSRRLEGTQYF.

The CDR3 here is CASSRNGDSPLHF. In nucleotides, the CDR3 is TGTGCCAGCAGTCGTAACGGGGATTCACCCCTCCACTTT. The rearrangement uses TRBV28 and TRBJ1-6; D gene uncertain. Per the germline V gene, CDR1 is MDHEN and CDR2 is SYDVKM. The germline V and J ends were trimmed by 5 bases and 8 bases, with 10 bases remaining between them. This CDR3 comprises 13 residues. Filled out from reference TRBV28 and TRBJ1-6, the complete variable domain reads DVKVTQSSRYLVKRTGEKVFLECVQDMDHENMFWYRQDPGLGLRLIYFSYDVKMKEKGDIPEGYSVSREKKERFSLILESASTNQTSMYLCASSRNGDSPLHFGNGTRLTVT.

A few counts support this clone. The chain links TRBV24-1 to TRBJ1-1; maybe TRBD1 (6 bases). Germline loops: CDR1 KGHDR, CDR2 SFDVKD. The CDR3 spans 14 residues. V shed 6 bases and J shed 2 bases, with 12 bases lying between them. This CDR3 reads CATSKTGPNTEAFF. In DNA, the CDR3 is TGTGCCACCAGTAAAACAGGGCCCAACACTGAAGCTTTCTTT.

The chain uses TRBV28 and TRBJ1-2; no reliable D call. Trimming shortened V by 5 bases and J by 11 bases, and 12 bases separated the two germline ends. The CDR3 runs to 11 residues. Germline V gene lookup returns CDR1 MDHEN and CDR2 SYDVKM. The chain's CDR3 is CASSSNPPYTF. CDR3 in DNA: TGTGCCAGCAGTAGTAACCCCCCATACACCTTC.

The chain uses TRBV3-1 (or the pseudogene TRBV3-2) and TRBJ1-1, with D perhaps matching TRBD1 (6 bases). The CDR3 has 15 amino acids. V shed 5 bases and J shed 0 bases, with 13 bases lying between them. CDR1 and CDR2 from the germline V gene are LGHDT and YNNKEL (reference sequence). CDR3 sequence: CASSADRYLNTEAFF. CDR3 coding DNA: TGTGCCAGCAGCGCGGACAGATACCTGAACACTGAAGCTTTCTTT.

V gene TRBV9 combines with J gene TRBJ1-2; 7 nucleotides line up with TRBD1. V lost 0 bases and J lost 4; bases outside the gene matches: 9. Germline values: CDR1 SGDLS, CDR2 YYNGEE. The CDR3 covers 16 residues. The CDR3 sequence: CASSVGLGQGGYGYTF. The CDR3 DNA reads TGTGCCAGCAGCGTAGGCCTCGGGCAGGGGGGCTATGGCTACACCTTC.

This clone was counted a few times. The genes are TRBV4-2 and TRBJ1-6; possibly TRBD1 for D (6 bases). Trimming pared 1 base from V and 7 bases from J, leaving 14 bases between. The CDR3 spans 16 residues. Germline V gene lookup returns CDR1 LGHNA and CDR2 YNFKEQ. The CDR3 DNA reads TGTGCCAGCAGCCAAGGGATGCCGGGACACAATTCACCCCTCCACTTT. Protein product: CASSQGMPGHNSPLHF.

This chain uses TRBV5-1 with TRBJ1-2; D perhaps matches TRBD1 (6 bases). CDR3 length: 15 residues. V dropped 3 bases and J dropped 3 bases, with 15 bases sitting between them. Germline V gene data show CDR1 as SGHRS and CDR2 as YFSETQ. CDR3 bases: TGCGCCAGCAGCTCCAGGGGCAGGGAAGACTATGGCTACACCTTC. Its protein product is CASSSRGREDYGYTF.

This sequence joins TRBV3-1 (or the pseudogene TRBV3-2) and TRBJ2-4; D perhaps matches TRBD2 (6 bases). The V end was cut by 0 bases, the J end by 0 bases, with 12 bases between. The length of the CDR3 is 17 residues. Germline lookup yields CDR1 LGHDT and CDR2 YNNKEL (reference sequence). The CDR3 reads CASSQEGRTIAKNIQYF. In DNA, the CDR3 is TGTGCCAGCAGCCAAGAAGGTCGGACTATAGCCAAAAACATTCAGTACTTC.

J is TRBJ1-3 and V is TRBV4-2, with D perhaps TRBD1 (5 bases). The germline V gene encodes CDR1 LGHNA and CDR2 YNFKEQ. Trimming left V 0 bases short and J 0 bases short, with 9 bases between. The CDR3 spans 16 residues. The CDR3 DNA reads TGTGCCAGCAGCCAAGATGAGGGGTACTCTGGAAACACCATATATTTT. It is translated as CASSQDEGYSGNTIYF.

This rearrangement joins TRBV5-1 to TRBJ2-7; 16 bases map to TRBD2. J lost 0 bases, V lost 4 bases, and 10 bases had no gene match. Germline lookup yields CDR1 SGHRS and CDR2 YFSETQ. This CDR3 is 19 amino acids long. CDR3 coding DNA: TGCGCCAGCAGCCTTGGTCCCGGGACTAGCGGGGGGGCCTCCTACGAGCAGTACTTC. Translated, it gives CASSLGPGTSGGASYEQYF. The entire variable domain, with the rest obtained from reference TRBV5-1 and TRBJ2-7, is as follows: KAGVTQTPRYLIKTRGQQVTLSCSPISGHRSVSWYQQTPGQGLQFLFEYFSETQRNKGNFPGRFSGRQFSNSRSEMNVSTLELGDSALYLCASSLGPGTSGGASYEQYFGPGTRLTVT.

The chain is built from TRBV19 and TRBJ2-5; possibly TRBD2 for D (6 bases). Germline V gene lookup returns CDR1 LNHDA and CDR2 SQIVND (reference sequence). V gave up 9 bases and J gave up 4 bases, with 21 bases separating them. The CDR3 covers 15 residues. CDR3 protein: CASGRGTASGETQYF. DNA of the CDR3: TGTGCCAGCGGGCGTGGGACTGCCTCCGGAGAGACCCAGTACTTC.

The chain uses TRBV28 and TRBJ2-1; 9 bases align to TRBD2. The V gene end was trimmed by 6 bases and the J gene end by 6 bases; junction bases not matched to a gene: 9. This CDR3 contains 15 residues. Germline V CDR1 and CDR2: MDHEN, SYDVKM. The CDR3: CASSPWIAGVNEQFF. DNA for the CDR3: TGTGCCAGCAGCCCTTGGATAGCGGGGGTCAATGAGCAGTTCTTC.